Presented here are 9 T cell receptor beta chains from one specimen sequenced in a study of spatial heterogeneity in lung cancer. From the 5' RACE reads, TCRdb called clonotypes with MiXCR, one entry per CDR3 protein. The sample contains about 14,000 distinct CDR3 sequences, 10% to 13% of which appear only once. Time point given: sample taken at primary tumor resection. Sequencing covered unsorted whole RNA taken from tumor, nontumor lung or frozen PBMC. Sequences were derived from PBMCs, sampled at surgery. Receptors were obtained from a female donor with early-stage non-small cell lung cancer.

This clonotype was counted between two and nine times. The chain combines TRBV7-2 with TRBJ1-6, with 8 bases matching TRBD1. The CDR3 runs to 14 residues. In germline, CDR1 is SGHTA, CDR2 FQGNSA. Trimming took 5 bases from V and 8 from J; bases not matched to a gene: 5. As DNA, the CDR3 is TGTGCCAGCAGCCGCCAGGGGGCCGATTCACCCCTCCACTTT. The encoded protein is CASSRQGADSPLHF.

This clonotype was recorded many times. The gene calls are TRBV12-3 or TRBV12-4 and TRBJ2-7; 7 bases fit TRBD1. Trimming took 6 bases from V and 0 from J; bases not matched to a gene: 11. The CDR3 consists of 16 residues. CDR3 DNA: TGTGCCAGCAGGCTTGACAGGGTTACAAGCTCCTACGAGCAGTACTTC. Encoded protein: CASRLDRVTSSYEQYF.

About this clonotype itself: A much larger clone differs by one base, so this may be a read error. CDR3 region: CASSPLTTGDHEQYF. In DNA form, the CDR3 reads TGTGCCAGCAGTCCCCTAACCACAGGGGACCACGAGCAGTACTTC. This chain uses TRBV6-1 with TRBJ2-7, with 7 bases fitting TRBD1. CDR1 is MNHNS, CDR2 SASEGT, per germline. The CDR3 length is 15 residues. Trimming cost V 5 bases and J 5 bases; bases outside gene matches: 12.

The CDR3 DNA sequence: TGTGCCAGCAGTCCCTGGGACAGGGGAAATGAAAAACTGTTTTTT. This codes for CASSPWDRGNEKLFF. This chain uses TRBV28 with TRBJ1-4; 10 positions match TRBD1. CDR3 length equals 15 residues. V shed 5 bases and J 5 bases; nucleotides not matched to a gene: 5. Germline lookup yields CDR1 MDHEN and CDR2 SYDVKM.

In its sample, this clonotype was seen many times. The rearrangement uses TRBV9 and TRBJ2-2; TRBD1 matches 8 bases. The germline V gene has CDR1 SGDLS and CDR2 YYNGEE. This CDR3 region has 15 residues. Unmatched junction bases numbered 6, after V lost 3 bases and J lost 5 bases. CDR3 nucleotides: TGTGCCAGCAGCGGACGACAGGGGACAACCGGGGAGCTGTTTTTT. This sequence encodes CASSGRQGTTGELFF.

The table lists this clonotype with many counts. The gene calls are TRBV30 and TRBJ2-7, with D perhaps matching TRBD2 (6 bases). V lost 1 base, J lost 3 bases, and 10 bases lay in between. The CDR3 sequence is 13 residues long. Per the germline V gene, CDR1 is GTSNPN and CDR2 is SVGIG (reference sequence). The CDR3, as DNA: TGTGCCTGGAGTGGGGACTCCCTCTACGAGCAGTACTTC. Protein sequence: CAWSGDSLYEQYF.

This clonotype was counted at least ten times. The V and J genes are TRBV5-1 and TRBJ2-7; 8 bases align to TRBD2. The CDR3 runs to 15 residues. V lost 4 bases, J lost 5 bases, and 11 bases stayed unmatched. Germline loops: CDR1 SGHRS, CDR2 YFSETQ. The CDR3: CASSIRASGLHEQYF. The CDR3 nucleotides are TGCGCCAGCAGCATCAGGGCTAGCGGGCTTCACGAGCAGTACTTC.

This clonotype was detected many times. The chain recombines TRBV2 with TRBJ1-1; TRBD1 matches 10 bases. V lost 6 bases and J lost 7; bases outside the gene matches: 8. CDR3 length: 14 amino acids. Germline V gene data show CDR1 as SNHLY and CDR2 as FYNNEI. DNA of the CDR3: TGTGCCAGCAGATTTTCCCGGGACAGGGGTGAAGCTTTCTTT. Amino acids: CASRFSRDRGEAFF.

This clonotype showed up just a few times. The rearrangement uses TRBV5-4 and TRBJ1-3, with TRBD1 as a possible D gene (5 bases). The CDR3 covers 16 residues. CDR1 and CDR2 from the germline V gene are SGHNT and YYREEE (reference sequence). V was pared by 4 bases and J by 0 bases, with 14 bases between. The CDR3 protein is CASSKDIMSSGNTIYF. In nucleotides, the CDR3 is TGTGCCAGCAGCAAGGACATCATGAGCTCTGGAAACACCATATATTTT. Together with reference TRBV5-4 and TRBJ1-3, the CDR3 gives the full variable domain: ETGVTQSPTHLIKTRGQQVTLRCSSQSGHNTVSWYQQALGQGPQFIFQYYREEENGRGNFPPRFSGLQFPNYSSELNVNALELDDSALYLCASSKDIMSSGNTIYFGEGSWLTVV.